The TCR beta chain described here comes from a study of regulatory T cells in long-lasting Graves disease. Library construction for TCR beta used iRepertoire HTBI primers and Arm-PCR of CDR3 regions. One entry per CDR3 protein results from TCRdb running MiXCR on the multiplex PCR reads. The sample includes a few hundred thousand distinct CDR3 sequences, 15% to 20% of them seen just once. Germline V gene lookup returns CDR1 SEHNR and CDR2 FQNEAQ (reference sequence). With 1 base removed from V and 6 bases from J, the gap between germline ends came to 12 bases. CDR3 size: 14 residues. Time point denoted: newly diagnosed GD, antithyroid drugs for less than 3 months. Following extraction of RNA from PBMCs, that RNA was used to make the TCR library. Xi'an, China, was home to the endocrinology department that provided patients. This clonotype was recorded at least ten times. The same specimen was also included in a second study, on T cells in Graves' hyperthyroidism and ophthalmopathy. That work contributes: The hyperthyroidism patients had all been newly diagnosed, and their disease duration was under 2 months. Their ages ranged from 18 to 65 years. Not enrolled were patients with uncontrolled infection, other autoimmune disease, pregnancy or lactation. Diagnoses were made from clinical symptoms, serum measures (thyroxine and TRAb), thyroid ultrasound and orbital computed tomography.

The sequencing used peripheral blood mononuclear cells (PBMCs), collected at new diagnosis, from a patient treated with antithyroid drugs. This clonotype was sampled from a woman between 25 and 40 years old with Graves disease. The genes are TRBV7-9 and TRBJ1-2; D is possibly TRBD1 (6 bases). The CDR3 spells CASSLVGGSNGYTF. CDR3 sequence (DNA): TGTGCCAGCAGCTTAGTAGGGGGATCTAATGGCTACACCTTC.